This T cell receptor beta chain comes out of a study of cytomegalovirus exposure and HLA in healthy donors. As for the study in general: Earlier sequencing of about 179 million T cells yielded 100 million to 120 million unique TCR beta sequences.

Comments on this clone: Antigen specificity is unknown.

Regarding the study as a whole: Excluded: some indistinguishable V segments such as TRBV6-2 and TRBV6-3.

The study sampled nominally healthy donors, though unrecorded immune exposures were likely. With 60 Vbeta and 13 Jbeta primers, the PCR was carried out. Some clones are missing from TCRdb's copy, which holds only in-frame ones; the method was immunoSEQ multiplex PCR. The table lists approximately 140,000 clones, less than 85% of them singletons, with about 2% in the top ten. V was pared by 4 bases and J by 4 bases, with 3 bases of the junction left unmatched. Germline V gene lookup returns CDR1 SGDLS and CDR2 YYNGEE. The CDR3 contains 15 residues. The sample consisted of PBMCs. The sequence derives from a man aged 40-49 years in good health and CMV-seronegative. The gene calls are TRBV9 and TRBJ2-5, with 14 bases fitting TRBD2. For the CDR3, the DNA is TGTGCCAGCAGCAGACTAGCGGGGGGGCGAGAGACCCAGTACTTC. Protein product: CASSRLAGGRETQYF.